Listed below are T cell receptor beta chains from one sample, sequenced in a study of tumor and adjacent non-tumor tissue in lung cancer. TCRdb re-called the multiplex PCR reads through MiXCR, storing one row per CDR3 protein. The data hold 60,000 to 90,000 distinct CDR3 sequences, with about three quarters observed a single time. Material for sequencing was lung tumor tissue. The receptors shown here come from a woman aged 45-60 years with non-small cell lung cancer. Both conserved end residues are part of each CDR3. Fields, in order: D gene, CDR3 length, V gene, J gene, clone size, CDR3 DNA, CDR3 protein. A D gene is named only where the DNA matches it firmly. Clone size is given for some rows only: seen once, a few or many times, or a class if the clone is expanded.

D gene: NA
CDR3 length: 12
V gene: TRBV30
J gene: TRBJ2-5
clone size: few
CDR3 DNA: TGTGCCTGGAGTGTACGGCCGGAGACCCAGTACTTC
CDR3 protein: CAWSVRPETQYF

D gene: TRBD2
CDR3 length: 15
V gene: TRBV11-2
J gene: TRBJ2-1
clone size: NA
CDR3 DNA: TGTACCAGCAACTTAGAATCTAGCGGGAATCACAAGCAGTTCTTC
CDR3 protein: CTSNLESSGNHKQFF

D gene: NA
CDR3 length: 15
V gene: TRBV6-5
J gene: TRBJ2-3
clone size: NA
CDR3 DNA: TGTGCCAGCAGTTTCCAGCCCCTTTCCAAAGCTACGCAGTGTTTT
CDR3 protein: CASSFQPLSKATQCF

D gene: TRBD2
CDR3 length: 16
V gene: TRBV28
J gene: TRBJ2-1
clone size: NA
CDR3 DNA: TGTGCCACCGAGAGTGGAGCGGGAGTTCCCTACAATGAGCAGTTCTTC
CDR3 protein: CATESGAGVPYNEQFF

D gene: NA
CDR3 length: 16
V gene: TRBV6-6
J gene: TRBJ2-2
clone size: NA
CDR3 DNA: TGTGCCAGCAGTGATCGATCGGGCTCTGGGGCCGGGGAACTGTTTTTT
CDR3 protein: CASSDRSGSGAGELFF

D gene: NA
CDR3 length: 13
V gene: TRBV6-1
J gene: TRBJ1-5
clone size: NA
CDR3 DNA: TGTGCCAGCAGTGAGGGAATAGATCGGCTCCAGCATTTT
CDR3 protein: CASSEGIDRLQHF

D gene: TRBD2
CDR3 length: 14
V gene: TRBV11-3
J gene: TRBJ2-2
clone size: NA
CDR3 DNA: TGTGCCAGCAGTCAAGCGGGGGGCACCAGGGAGCTGTTTTTT
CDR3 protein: CASSQAGGTRELFF

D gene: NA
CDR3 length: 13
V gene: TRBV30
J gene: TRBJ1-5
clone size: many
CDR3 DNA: TGTGCCTGGAGTAAAAAGGGCAGGCAGCCCCAGCATTTT
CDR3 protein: CAWSKKGRQPQHF

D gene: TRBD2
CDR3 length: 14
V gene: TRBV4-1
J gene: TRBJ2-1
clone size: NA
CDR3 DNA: TGCCCCAGCAGCCAGTCGGGACTAAGCAATGAGCAGTTCTTC
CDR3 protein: CPSSQSGLSNEQFF

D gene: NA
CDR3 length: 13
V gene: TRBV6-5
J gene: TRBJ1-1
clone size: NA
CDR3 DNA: TGTGTCAGCAGTCACCCAGGGGCCACTGAAGCTTTCTTT
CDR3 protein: CVSSHPGATEAFF

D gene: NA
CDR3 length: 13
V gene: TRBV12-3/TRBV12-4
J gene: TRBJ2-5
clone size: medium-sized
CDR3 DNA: TGTGCCAGCAGGATAGGAGGGAAAGAGACCCAGTACTTC
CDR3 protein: CASRIGGKETQYF

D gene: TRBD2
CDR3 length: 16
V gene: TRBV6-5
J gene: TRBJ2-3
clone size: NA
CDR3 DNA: TGTGCCAGCGGAATAGTAGCGGGAGGAAGCACAGATACGCAGTATTTT
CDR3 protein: CASGIVAGGSTDTQYF

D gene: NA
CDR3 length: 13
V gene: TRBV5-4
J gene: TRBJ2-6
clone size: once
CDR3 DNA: TGTGCCAGCAGTTCCCCTGGGGCCAACGTCCTGACTTTC
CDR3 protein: CASSSPGANVLTF

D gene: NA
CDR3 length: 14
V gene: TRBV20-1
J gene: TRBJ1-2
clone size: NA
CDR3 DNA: TGCAGGGCTAACCGAAAAAGGGAAGTGGAAGGCTACACCTTC
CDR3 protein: CRANRKREVEGYTF

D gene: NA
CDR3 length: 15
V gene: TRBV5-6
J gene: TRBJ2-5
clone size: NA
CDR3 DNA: TGTGCCAGCAACTTGCGGCTAGTGGGAGAAGAGACCCAGTACTTC
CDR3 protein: CASNLRLVGEETQYF

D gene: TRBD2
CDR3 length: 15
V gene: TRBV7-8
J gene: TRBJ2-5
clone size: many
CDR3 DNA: TGTGCCAGCAGCCCCCCGGGACTAGCAAAAGAGACCCAGTACTTC
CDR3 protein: CASSPPGLAKETQYF

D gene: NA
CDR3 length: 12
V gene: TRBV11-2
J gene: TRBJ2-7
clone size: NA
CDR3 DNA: TGTGCCAGCAGCTTAGGCAGCTACGGGCAGTGCTTC
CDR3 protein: CASSLGSYGQCF

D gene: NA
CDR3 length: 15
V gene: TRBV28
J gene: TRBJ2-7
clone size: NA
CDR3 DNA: TGTGCCAACAGACTCGATAGGGTAGGGTTGAGCGAGCAGTACTTC
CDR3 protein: CANRLDRVGLSEQYF

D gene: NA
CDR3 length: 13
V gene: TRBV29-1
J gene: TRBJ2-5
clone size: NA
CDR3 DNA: TGCAGCGTACTAGGGACATGCCAAGTGACCCAGTACTTC
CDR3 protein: CSVLGTCQVTQYF

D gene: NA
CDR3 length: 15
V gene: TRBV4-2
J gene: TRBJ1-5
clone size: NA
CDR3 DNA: TGTGTCAGCAGCCGAGACCTTACTAGCAATCAGTCCCAGCATTTT
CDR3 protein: CVSSRDLTSNQSQHF

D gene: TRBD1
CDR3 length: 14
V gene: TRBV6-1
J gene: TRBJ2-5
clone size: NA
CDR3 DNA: TGCGCCAGTGGAGCTACAGGGGTTCAAGAGACCCAGTACTTC
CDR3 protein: CASGATGVQETQYF

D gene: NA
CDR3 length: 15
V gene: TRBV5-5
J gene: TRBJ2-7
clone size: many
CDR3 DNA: TGTGCCAGCAGCTTGCGTCAGGGTATGACCTACGAGCAGTACTTC
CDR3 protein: CASSLRQGMTYEQYF

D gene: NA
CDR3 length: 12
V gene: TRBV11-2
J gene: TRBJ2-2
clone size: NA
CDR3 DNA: TGTGCTAGCGGCTTAGCTTACGGGGAGCTGTTTTTT
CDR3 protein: CASGLAYGELFF

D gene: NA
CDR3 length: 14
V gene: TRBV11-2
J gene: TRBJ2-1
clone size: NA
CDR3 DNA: TGTGCCAGCAGCTTAACATGGGCCTACAATGAGCAGTTCTTC
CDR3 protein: CASSLTWAYNEQFF

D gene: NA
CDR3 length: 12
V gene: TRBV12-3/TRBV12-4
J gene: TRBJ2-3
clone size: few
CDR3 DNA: TGTGCCAGCAGTCCAACTGGGACGAAGAAGTATTTT
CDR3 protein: CASSPTGTKKYF

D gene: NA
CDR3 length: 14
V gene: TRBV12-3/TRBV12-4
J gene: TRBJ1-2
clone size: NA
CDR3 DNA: TGTGCCAGCAGATTCGGGGGTGACGTGTATGGCTACATTTTC
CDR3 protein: CASRFGGDVYGYIF

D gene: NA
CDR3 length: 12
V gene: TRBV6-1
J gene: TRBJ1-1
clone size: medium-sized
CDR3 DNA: TGTGCCAGCAGTTTGGTAAGAACTGAAGCTTTCTTT
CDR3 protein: CASSLVRTEAFF

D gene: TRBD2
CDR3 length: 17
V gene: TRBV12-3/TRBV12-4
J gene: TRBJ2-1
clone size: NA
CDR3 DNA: TGTGCCAGCAGTCCCCCCCATCTAGCGGGAAAGTCAGATGAGCAGTTCTTC
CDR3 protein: CASSPPHLAGKSDEQFF